This T cell receptor beta chain was sequenced for a study of shared T cell receptors in the human thymus. This CDR3 region has 14 residues. The germline V gene has CDR1 SGHTA and CDR2 FQGNSA. V dropped 5 bases and J dropped 6 bases, with 15 bases sitting between them. The repertoire was sequenced with immunoSEQ multiplex PCR; TCRdb's copy has only in-frame clones and lacks some. The sample contains about 400,000 clones, about 95% of which appear only once. The source of this sequence is a human donor. The chain carries TRBV7-2 and TRBJ2-3; no reliable D call. Sequencing used thymocytes. The CDR3 DNA is TGTGCCAGCAGCGCGGTCGGAGCAGCGGATACGCAGTATTTT. Its translation: CASSAVGAADTQYF.